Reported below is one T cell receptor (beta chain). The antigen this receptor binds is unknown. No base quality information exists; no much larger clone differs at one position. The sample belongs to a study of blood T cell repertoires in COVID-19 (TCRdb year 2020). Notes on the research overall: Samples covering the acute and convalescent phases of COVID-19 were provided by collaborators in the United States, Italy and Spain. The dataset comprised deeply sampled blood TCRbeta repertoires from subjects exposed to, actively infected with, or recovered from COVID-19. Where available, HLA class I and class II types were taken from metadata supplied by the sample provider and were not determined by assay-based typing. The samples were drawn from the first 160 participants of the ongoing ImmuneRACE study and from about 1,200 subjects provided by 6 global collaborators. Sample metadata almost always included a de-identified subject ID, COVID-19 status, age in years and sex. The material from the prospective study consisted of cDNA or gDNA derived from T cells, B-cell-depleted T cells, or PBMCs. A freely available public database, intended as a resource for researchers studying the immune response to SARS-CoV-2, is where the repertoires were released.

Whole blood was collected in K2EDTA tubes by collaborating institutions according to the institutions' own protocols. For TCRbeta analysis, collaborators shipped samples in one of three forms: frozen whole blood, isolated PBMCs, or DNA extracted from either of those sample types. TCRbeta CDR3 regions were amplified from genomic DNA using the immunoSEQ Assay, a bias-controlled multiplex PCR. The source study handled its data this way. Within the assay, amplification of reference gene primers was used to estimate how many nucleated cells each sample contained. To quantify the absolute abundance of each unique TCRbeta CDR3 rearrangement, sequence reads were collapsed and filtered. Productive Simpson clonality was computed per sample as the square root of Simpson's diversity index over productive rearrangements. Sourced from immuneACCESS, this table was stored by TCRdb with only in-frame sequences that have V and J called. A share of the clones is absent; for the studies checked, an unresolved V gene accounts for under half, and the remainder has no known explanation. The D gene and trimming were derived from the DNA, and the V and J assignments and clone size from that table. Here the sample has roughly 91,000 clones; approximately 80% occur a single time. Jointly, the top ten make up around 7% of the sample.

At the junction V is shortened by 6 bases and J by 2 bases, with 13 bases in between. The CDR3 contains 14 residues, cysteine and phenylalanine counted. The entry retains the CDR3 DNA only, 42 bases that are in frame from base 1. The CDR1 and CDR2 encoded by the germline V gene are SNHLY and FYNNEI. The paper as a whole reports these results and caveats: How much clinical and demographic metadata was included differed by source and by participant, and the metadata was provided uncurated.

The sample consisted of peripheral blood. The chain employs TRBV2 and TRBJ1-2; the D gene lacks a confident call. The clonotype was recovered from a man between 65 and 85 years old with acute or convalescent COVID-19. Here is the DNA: TGTGCCAGCAGCGGGATCTCCGGAAACTATGGCTACACCTTC. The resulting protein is CASSGISGNYGYTF.